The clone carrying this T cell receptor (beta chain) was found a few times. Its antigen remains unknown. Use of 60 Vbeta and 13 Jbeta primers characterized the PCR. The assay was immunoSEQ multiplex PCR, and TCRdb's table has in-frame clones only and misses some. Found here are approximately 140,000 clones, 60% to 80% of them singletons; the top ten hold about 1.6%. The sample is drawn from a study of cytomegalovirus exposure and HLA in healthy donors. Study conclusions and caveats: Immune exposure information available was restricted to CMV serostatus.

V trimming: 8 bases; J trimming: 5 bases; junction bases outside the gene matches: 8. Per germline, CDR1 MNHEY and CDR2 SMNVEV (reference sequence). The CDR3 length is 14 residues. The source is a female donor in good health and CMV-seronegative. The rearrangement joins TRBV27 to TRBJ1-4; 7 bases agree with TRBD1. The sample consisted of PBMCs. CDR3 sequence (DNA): TGTGCCAGCGGACGACAGGGCGTGAATGAAAAACTGTTTTTT. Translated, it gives CASGRQGVNEKLFF.